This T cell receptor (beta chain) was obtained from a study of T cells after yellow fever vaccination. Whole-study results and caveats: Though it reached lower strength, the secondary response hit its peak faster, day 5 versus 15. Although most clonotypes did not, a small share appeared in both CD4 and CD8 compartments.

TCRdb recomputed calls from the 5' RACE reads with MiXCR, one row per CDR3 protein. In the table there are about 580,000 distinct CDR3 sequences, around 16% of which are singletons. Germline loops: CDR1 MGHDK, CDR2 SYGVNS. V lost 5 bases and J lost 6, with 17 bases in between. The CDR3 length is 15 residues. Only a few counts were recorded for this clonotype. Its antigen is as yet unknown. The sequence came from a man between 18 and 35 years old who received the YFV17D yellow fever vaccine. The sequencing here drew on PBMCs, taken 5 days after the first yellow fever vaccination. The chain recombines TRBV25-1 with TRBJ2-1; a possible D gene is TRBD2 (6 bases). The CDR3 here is CASSSGTHVRNEQFF. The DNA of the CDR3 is TGTGCCAGCAGTTCCGGGACTCATGTCCGCAATGAGCAGTTCTTC.